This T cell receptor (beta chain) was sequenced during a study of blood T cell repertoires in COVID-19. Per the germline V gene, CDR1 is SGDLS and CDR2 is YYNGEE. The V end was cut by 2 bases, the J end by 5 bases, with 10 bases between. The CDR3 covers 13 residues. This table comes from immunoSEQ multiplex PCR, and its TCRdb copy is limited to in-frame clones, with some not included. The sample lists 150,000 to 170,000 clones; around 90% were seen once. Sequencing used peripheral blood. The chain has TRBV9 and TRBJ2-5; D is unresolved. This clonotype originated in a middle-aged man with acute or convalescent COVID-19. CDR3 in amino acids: CASSVMLWETQYF. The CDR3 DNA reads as TGTGCCAGCAGCGTCATGCTATGGGAGACCCAGTACTTC.